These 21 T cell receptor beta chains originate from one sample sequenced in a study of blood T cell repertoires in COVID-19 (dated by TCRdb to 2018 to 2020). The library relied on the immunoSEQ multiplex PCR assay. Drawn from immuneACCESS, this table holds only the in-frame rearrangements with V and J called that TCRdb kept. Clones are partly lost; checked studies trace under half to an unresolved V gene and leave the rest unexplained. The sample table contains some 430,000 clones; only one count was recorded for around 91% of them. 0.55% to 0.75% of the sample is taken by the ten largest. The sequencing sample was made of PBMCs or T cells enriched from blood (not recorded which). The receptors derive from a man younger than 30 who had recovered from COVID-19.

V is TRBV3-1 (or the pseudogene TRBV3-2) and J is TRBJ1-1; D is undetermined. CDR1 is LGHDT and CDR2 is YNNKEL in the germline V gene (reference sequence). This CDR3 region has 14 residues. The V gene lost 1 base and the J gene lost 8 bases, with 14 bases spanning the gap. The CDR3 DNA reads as TGTGCCAGCAGCCAAGTATTCGGAGAGGCGGAAGCTTTCTTT. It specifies CASSQVFGEAEAFF.

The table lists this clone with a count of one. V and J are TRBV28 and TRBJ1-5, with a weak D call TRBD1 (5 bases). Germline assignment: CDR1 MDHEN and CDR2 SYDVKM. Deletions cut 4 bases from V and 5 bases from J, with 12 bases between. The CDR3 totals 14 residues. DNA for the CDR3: TGTGCCAGCAGTTGGGCAGGGAAGGATCAGCCCCAGCATTTT. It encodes CASSWAGKDQPQHF.

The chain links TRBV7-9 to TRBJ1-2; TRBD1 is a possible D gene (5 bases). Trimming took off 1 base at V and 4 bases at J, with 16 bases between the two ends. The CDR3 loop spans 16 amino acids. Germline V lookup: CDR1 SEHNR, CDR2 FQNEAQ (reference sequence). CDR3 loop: CASSLVTGGAGYGYTF. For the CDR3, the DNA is TGTGCCAGCAGCTTAGTAACCGGGGGAGCGGGCTATGGCTACACCTTC.

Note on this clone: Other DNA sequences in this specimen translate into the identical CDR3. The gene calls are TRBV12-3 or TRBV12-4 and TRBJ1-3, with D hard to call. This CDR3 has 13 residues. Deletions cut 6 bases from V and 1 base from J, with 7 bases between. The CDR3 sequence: CASRPGSGNTIYF. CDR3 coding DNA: TGTGCCAGCAGGCCAGGTTCTGGAAACACCATATATTTT.

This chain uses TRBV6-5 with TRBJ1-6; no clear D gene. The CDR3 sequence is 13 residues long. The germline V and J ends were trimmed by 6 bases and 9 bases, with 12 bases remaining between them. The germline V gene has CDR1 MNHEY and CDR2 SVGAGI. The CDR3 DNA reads TGTGCCAGCAGCAGCGTACTAGTTTCACCCCTCCACTTT. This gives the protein CASSSVLVSPLHF.

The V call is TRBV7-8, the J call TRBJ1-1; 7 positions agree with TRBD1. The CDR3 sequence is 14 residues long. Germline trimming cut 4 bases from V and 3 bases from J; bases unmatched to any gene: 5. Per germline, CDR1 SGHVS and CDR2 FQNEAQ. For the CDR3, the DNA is TGTGCCAGCAGCTCCAGGGGGGCGGACACTGAAGCTTTCTTT. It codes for CASSSRGADTEAFF. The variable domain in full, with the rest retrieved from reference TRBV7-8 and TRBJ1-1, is GAGVSQSPRYKVAKRGQDVALRCDPISGHVSLFWYQQALGQGPEFLTYFQNEAQLDKSGLPSDRFFAERPEGSVSTLKIQRTQQEDSAVYLCASSSRGADTEAFFGQGTRLTVV.

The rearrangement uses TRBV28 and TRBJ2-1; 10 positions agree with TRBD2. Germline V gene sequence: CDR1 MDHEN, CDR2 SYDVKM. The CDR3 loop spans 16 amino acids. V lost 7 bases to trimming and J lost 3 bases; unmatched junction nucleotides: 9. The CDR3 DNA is TGTGCCAGCATAGGGATAGCGGGAGGCGTCTACAATGAGCAGTTCTTC. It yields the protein CASIGIAGGVYNEQFF.

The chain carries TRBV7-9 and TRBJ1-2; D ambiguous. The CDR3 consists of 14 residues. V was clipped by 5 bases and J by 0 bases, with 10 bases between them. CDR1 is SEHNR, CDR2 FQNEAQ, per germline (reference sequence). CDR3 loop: CASSGVTSNYGYTF. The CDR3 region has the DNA TGTGCCAGCAGCGGAGTAACGTCTAACTATGGCTACACCTTC.

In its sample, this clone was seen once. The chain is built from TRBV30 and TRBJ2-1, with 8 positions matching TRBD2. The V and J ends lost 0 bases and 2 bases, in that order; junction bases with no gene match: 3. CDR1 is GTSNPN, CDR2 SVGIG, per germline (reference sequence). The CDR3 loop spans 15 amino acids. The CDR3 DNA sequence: TGTGCCTGGAGTGTTACTAGCGGTACCTACAATGAGCAGTTCTTC. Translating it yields CAWSVTSGTYNEQFF. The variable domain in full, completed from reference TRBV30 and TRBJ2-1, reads SQTIHQWPATLVQPVGSPLSLECTVEGTSNPNLYWYRQAAGRGLQLLFYSVGIGQISSEVPQNLSASRPQDRQFILSSKKLLLSDSGFYLCAWSVTSGTYNEQFFGPGTRLTVL.

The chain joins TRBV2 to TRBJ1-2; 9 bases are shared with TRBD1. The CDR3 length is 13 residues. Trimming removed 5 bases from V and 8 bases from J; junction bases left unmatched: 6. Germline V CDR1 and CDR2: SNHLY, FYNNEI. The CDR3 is CASSSGQGQGYTF. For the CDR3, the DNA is TGTGCCAGCAGTTCCGGACAGGGGCAAGGCTACACCTTC.

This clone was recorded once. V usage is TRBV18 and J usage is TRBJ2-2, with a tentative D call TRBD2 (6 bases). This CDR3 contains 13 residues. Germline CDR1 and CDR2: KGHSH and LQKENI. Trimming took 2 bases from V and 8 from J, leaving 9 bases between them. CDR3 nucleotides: TGTGCCAGCTCACCAATGGCGGGAGGGGAGCTGTTTTTT. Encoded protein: CASSPMAGGELFF.

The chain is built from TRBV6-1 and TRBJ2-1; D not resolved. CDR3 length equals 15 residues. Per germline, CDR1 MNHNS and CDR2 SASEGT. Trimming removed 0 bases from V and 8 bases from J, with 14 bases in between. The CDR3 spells CASSEATVRADEQFF. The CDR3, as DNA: TGTGCCAGCAGTGAAGCTACAGTTCGAGCCGATGAGCAGTTCTTC.

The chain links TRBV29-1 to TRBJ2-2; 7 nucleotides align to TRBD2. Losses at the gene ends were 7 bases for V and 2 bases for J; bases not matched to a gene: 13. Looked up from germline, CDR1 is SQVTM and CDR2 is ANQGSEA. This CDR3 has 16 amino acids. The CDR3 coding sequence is TGCAGCGCAGGCCCGAAGGGGAGGGAAAACACCGGGGAGCTGTTTTTT. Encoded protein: CSAGPKGRENTGELFF.

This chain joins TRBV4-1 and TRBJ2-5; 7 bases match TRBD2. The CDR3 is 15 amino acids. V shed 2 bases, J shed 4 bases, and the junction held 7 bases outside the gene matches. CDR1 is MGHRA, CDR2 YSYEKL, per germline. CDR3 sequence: CASSQLGREGETQYF. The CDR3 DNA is TGCGCCAGCAGCCAACTGGGCAGGGAGGGAGAGACCCAGTACTTC.

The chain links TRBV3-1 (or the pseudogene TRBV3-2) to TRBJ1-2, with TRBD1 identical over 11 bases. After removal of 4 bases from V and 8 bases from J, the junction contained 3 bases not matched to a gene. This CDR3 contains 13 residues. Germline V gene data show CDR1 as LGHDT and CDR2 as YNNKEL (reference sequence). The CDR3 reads CASSPGTGGGYTF. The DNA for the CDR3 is TGTGCCAGCAGCCCCGGGACAGGGGGAGGCTACACCTTC.

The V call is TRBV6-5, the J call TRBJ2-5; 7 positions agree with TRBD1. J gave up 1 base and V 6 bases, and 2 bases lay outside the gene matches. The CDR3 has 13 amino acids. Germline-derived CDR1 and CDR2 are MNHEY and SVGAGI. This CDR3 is CASRWDSQETQYF. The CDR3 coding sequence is TGTGCCAGCAGATGGGACAGCCAAGAGACCCAGTACTTC.

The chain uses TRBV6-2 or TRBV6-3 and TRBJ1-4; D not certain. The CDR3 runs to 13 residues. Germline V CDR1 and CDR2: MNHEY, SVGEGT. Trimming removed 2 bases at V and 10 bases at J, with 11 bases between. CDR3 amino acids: CASSYDLPGKLFF. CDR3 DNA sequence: TGTGCCAGCAGTTACGATCTACCCGGAAAACTGTTTTTT.

The CDR3 DNA follows: TGTGCCAGCAGTGACTATGGCGAGCAGTACTTC. Protein product: CASSDYGEQYF. The chain links TRBV25-1 to TRBJ2-7, with D unclear. Trimming pared 3 bases from V and 6 bases from J, leaving 6 bases between. Germline assignment: CDR1 MGHDK and CDR2 SYGVNS. CDR3 length: 11 amino acids.

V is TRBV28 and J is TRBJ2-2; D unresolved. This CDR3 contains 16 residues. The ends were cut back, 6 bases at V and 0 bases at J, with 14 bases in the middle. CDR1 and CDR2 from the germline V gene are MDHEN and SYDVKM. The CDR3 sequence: CASRLGHPTNTGELFF. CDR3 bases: TGTGCCAGCAGACTGGGCCACCCCACGAACACCGGGGAGCTGTTTTTT.

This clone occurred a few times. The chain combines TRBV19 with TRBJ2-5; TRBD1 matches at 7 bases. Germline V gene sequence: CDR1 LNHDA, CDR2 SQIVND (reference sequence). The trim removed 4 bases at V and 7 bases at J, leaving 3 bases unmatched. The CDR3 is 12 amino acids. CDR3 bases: TGTGCCAGTAGTAGCCGGGACAGGACCCAGTACTTC. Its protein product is CASSSRDRTQYF.

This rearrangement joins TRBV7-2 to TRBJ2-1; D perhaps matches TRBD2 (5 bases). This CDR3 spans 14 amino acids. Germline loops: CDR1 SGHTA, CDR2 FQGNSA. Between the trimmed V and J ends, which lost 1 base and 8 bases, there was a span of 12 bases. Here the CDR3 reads CASSLGPGLDEQFF. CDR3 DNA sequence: TGTGCCAGCAGCTTAGGACCGGGGTTGGATGAGCAGTTCTTC.